These 10 T cell receptor beta chains came from one sample sequenced in a study of cytomegalovirus exposure and HLA in healthy donors. PCR was performed using 60 Vbeta and 13 Jbeta primers. The protocol was immunoSEQ multiplex PCR, while the TCRdb copy is restricted to in-frame clones and leaves out a portion. This table holds around 120,000 clones, 70% to 80% found once. Sample: PBMCs. The receptors derive from a man aged 25-45 years in good health and CMV-seronegative.

The V call is TRBV7-6, the J call TRBJ1-4, with unresolved D. The CDR3 spans 15 residues. V was trimmed by 5 bases and J by 3 bases, leaving 13 bases between them. The germline V gene encodes CDR1 SGHVS and CDR2 FNYEAQ. The CDR3 DNA follows: TGTGCCAGCAGCCGCACCCCTGAGGCTAATGAAAAACTGTTTTTT. Amino acids: CASSRTPEANEKLFF.

This clone was found a few times. The chain joins TRBV19 to TRBJ1-1, with 7 nucleotides matching TRBD1. Germline CDR1 is LNHDA and CDR2 is SQIVND (reference sequence). The length of the CDR3 is 13 residues. The J segment lost 4 bases and the V segment lost 5 bases, leaving 4 bases of the junction unmatched. DNA of the CDR3: TGTGCCAGTAGTCCACAGGGGAGCACTGAAGCTTTCTTT. Protein sequence: CASSPQGSTEAFF.

The chain couples TRBV6-5 to TRBJ1-2, with 7 bases fitting TRBD1. The trim removed 6 bases at V and 4 bases at J, leaving 5 bases unmatched. Germline CDR1 reads MNHEY; CDR2 reads SVGAGI. There are 13 residues in the CDR3. CDR3 DNA sequence: TGTGCCAGCAGCCCGACAGGGAGCTATGGCTACACCTTC. Protein sequence: CASSPTGSYGYTF.

The rearrangement links TRBV19 to TRBJ2-4; 7 bases match TRBD1. The V segment lost 3 bases and the J segment 0 bases; nucleotides outside the gene matches: 2. Germline loops: CDR1 LNHDA, CDR2 SQIVND (reference sequence). This CDR3 region has 15 residues. DNA of the CDR3: TGTGCCAGTAGTATGGGACAGTTAGCCAAAAACATTCAGTACTTC. This translates into CASSMGQLAKNIQYF.

This clone came up a few times. V gene TRBV7-2 combines with J gene TRBJ2-5; TRBD2 might be the D (7 bases). The CDR3 runs 13 residues. CDR1 and CDR2 from the germline V gene are SGHTA and FQGNSA. Trimming removed 6 bases at V and 5 bases at J, with 13 bases between. CDR3 region: CASRGGARETQYF. In nucleotides, the CDR3 is TGTGCCAGCAGAGGGGGGGCCCGGGAGACCCAGTACTTC. The whole variable domain, filled in from reference TRBV7-2 and TRBJ2-5, reads GAGVSQSPSNKVTEKGKDVELRCDPISGHTALYWYRQSLGQGLEFLIYFQGNSAPDKSGLPSDRFSAERTGGSVSTLTIQRTQQEDSAVYLCASRGGARETQYFGPGTRLLVL.

This chain joins TRBV13 and TRBJ1-1; 10 bases agree with TRBD1. The CDR3 is 15 amino acids. Germline CDR1 reads PRHDT; CDR2 reads FYEKMQ (reference sequence). V lost 4 bases and J lost 3; bases outside the gene matches: 5. Here the CDR3 reads CASSSRQGADTEAFF. For the CDR3, the DNA is TGTGCCAGCAGCTCAAGACAGGGGGCGGACACTGAAGCTTTCTTT.

This clone has more than one count but fewer than ten. The rearrangement uses TRBV9 and TRBJ1-6, with a possible D match to TRBD1 (5 bases). CDR1 is SGDLS and CDR2 is YYNGEE in the germline V gene. Trimming cost V 5 bases and J 0 bases, with 15 bases left between them. CDR3 length: 17 amino acids. CDR3 residues: CASSSDSPSSYNSPLHF. The CDR3 DNA reads TGTGCCAGCAGTTCCGACAGCCCCAGCTCCTATAATTCACCCCTCCACTTT.

This chain links TRBV6-5 with TRBJ2-5; possible D gene TRBD2, 6 bases. Per the germline V gene, CDR1 is MNHEY and CDR2 is SVGAGI. The CDR3 is 13 amino acids. V was cut by 0 bases and J by 5 bases, with 7 bases left in between. The CDR3, as DNA: TGTGCCAGCAGTTACTCGGCGGGGGAGACCCAGTACTTC. It specifies CASSYSAGETQYF.

The chain recombines TRBV11-3 with TRBJ2-5; D gene uncertain. From germline, CDR1 is SGHNT and CDR2 YENEEA. The CDR3 sequence is 15 residues long. The V end was cut by 3 bases, the J end by 3 bases, with 14 bases between. DNA of the CDR3: TGTGCCAGCAGCTTCCAACCCAGGCCCGAAGAGACCCAGTACTTC. Residues: CASSFQPRPEETQYF.

This chain links TRBV19 with TRBJ2-5; TRBD1 is a possible D gene (6 bases). The V gene's germline CDR1 is LNHDA and CDR2 SQIVND (reference sequence). V lost 3 bases to trimming and J lost 6 bases, with 14 bases between them. This CDR3 region has 14 residues. CDR3 loop: CASSIGQGPKTQYF. CDR3 coding DNA: TGTGCCAGTAGTATTGGGCAGGGGCCTAAGACCCAGTACTTC. The complete variable domain, with remaining parts taken from reference TRBV19 and TRBJ2-5, reads DGGITQSPKYLFRKEGQNVTLSCEQNLNHDAMYWYRQDPGQGLRLIYYSQIVNDFQKGDIAEGYSVSREKKESFPLTVTSAQKNPTAFYLCASSIGQGPKTQYFGPGTRLLVL.